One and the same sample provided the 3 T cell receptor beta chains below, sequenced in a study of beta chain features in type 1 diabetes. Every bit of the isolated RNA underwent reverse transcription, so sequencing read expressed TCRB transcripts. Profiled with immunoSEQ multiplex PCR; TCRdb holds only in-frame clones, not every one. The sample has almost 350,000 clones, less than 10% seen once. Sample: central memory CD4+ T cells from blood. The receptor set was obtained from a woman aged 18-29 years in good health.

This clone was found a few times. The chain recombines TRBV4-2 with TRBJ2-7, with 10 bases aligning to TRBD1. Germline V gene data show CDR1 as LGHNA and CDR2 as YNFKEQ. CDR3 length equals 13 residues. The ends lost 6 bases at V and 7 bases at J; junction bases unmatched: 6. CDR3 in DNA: TGTGCCAGCAGTCGACAGGGGGCGGAGGAGCAGTACTTC. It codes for CASSRQGAEEQYF.

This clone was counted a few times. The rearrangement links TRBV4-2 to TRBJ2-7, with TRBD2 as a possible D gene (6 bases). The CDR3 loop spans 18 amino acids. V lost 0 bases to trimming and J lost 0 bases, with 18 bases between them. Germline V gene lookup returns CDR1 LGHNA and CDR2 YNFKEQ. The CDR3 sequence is CASSQEGPPSDSSYEQYF. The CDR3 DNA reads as TGTGCCAGCAGCCAAGAGGGTCCCCCTAGCGACTCCTCCTACGAGCAGTACTTC.

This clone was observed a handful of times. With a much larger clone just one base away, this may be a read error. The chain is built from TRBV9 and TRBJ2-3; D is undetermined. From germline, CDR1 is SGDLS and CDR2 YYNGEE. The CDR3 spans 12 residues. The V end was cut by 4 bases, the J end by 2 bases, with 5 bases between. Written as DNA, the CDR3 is TGTGCCAGCAGCCCCCACACAGATACGCAGTATTTT. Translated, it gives CASSPHTDTQYF.